What follows describes a single T cell receptor (beta chain). The antigen remains unidentified. The authors reverse transcribed roughly 0.5 to 1 ug RNA with random hexamers. Multiplex PCR with immunoSEQ amplified the TCR beta CDR3 across 54 Vbeta and 13 Jbeta. TCRdb re-called the immunoSEQ multiplex PCR reads through MiXCR, storing one row per CDR3 protein. There are around 150,000 distinct CDR3 sequences in the sample; 85% to 95% occur only once, and 0.095% to 0.14% lies in the top ten. The V gene lost 1 base and the J gene lost 7 bases, with 13 bases spanning the gap. Germline CDR1 MGHRA, CDR2 YSYEKL. This CDR3 is built from 15 residues. The data originate from a study of CD8 T cells in Susac syndrome. Study results and limitations: In its TCR sequencing and HLA analysis, the study acknowledged that the number of individuals was relatively small.

The sequenced target, TCR beta, came from blood CD8+ and CD4+ T cells. Negative isolation yielded the CD8+ and CD4+ T cells, while FACS enriched the TEMRA cells. The sequencing input was CD4+ T cells from PBMCs. The clonotype was recovered from a human donor with multiple sclerosis. The chain employs TRBV4-1 and TRBJ1-4, with a weak D call TRBD1 (6 bases). CDR3 bases: TGCGCCAGCAGCCAAGTATCTCGGGACATTGAAAAACTGTTTTTT. This codes for CASSQVSRDIEKLFF.